A single sample is the source of the 20 T cell receptor beta chains below, sequenced in a study of glioma-infiltrating T cells. Amplification of TCR alpha and beta CDR3 regions from RNA used iRepertoire nested multiplex PCR. TCRdb analysed the multiplex PCR reads with MiXCR anew, one entry per CDR3 protein. The sample holds about 45,000 distinct CDR3 sequences; around 20% are singletons and the top ten take roughly 7%. Sequenced sample: glioma tissue, nonneoplastic brain tissue, or PBMCs (not recorded which). The receptors shown here come from a human donor with low-grade glioma or glioblastoma, undergoing nonglioma brain surgery, or in good health (not recorded which).

This clonotype was detected many times. The chain recombines TRBV4-1 with TRBJ2-1, with 11 bases identical to TRBD1. This CDR3 comprises 14 residues. The germline V gene has CDR1 MGHRA and CDR2 YSYEKL. Trimming cost V 5 bases and J 9 bases; bases outside gene matches: 6. The CDR3 region is CASSERTGGSEQFF. Here the CDR3 DNA reads TGCGCCAGCAGCGAACGGACAGGGGGCAGTGAGCAGTTCTTC.

There are many counts of this clonotype. V is TRBV28 and J is TRBJ1-6, with a tentative D call TRBD1 (5 bases). With 3 bases removed from V and 2 bases from J, the gap between germline ends came to 8 bases. Germline CDR1 is MDHEN and CDR2 is SYDVKM. This CDR3 has 15 residues. The CDR3 DNA follows: TGTGCCAGCAGTTTCCGGGGACCCTATAATTCACCCCTCCACTTT. Translated: CASSFRGPYNSPLHF.

This clonotype came up many times. V usage is TRBV20-1 and J usage is TRBJ1-3, with D uncertain. This CDR3 is 17 amino acids long. Germline CDR1 and CDR2: DFQATT and SNEGSKA (reference sequence). The V and J ends lost 2 bases and 0 bases respectively, with 17 bases between them. The CDR3 sequence is CSARLPRRTSSGNTIYF. CDR3 DNA sequence: TGCAGTGCTAGATTACCACGGAGGACCAGCTCTGGAAACACCATATATTTT.

This clonotype came up many times. This sequence joins TRBV6-7 and TRBJ2-3; TRBD2 aligns across 14 bases. TRBV6-7 is an ORF, and what it does is uncertain. V trimming: 7 bases; J trimming: 4 bases; junction bases outside the gene matches: 16. This CDR3 contains 19 residues. The CDR3 nucleotides are TGTGCCAGCACCAACCCGGGACTAGCGGGGGCCCCTTCGCCAGATACGCAGTATTTT. Translated, it gives CASTNPGLAGAPSPDTQYF.

The chain combines TRBV10-2 with TRBJ2-1; 9 positions match TRBD2. After removal of 4 bases from V and 7 bases from J, the junction contained 2 bases not matched to a gene. The CDR3 spans 13 residues. Per germline, CDR1 WSHSY and CDR2 SAAADI. The DNA of the CDR3 is TGCGCCAGCAGTGTGAGCGGGGGGAATGAGCAGTTCTTC. Translating it yields CASSVSGGNEQFF.

This chain joins TRBV5-6 and TRBJ2-5, with D perhaps matching TRBD1 (6 bases). Germline CDR1 reads SGHDT; CDR2 reads YYEEEE. Trimming removed 2 bases from V and 7 bases from J, with 15 bases in between. The CDR3 runs to 14 residues. CDR3 loop: CASSFWQGSGTQYF. The CDR3 nucleotides read TGTGCCAGCAGCTTTTGGCAGGGGTCAGGGACCCAGTACTTC.

Ten or more counts support this clonotype. The chain couples TRBV2 to TRBJ2-3; D call uncertain. This CDR3 is 15 amino acids long. The V end lost 3 bases, the J end lost 4 bases, and 14 bases lay between the germline ends. Germline assignment: CDR1 SNHLY and CDR2 FYNNEI. The CDR3 DNA reads as TGTGCCAGCAGTGATATTCTAGGGATACCAGATACGCAGTATTTT. This encodes CASSDILGIPDTQYF.

This clonotype has a count of ten or more. The V call is TRBV7-6, the J call TRBJ2-3, with 8 bases identical to TRBD2. Germline trimming cut 3 bases from V and 4 bases from J; bases unmatched to any gene: 6. Per the germline V gene, CDR1 is SGHVS and CDR2 is FNYEAQ. The length of the CDR3 is 15 residues. The CDR3 nucleotides are TGTGCCAGCAGCTTCACGGGGGGGGCGGCAGATACGCAGTATTTT. Amino acid sequence: CASSFTGGAADTQYF.

This clonotype was seen only a few times. The chain links TRBV30 to TRBJ2-1; a possible D gene is TRBD1 (6 bases). The V end was cut by 7 bases, the J end by 0 bases, with 10 bases between. The CDR3 is 13 residues long. From germline, CDR1 is GTSNPN and CDR2 SVGIG (reference sequence). CDR3 sequence (DNA): TGTGCCTCCGGACAGAGCTCCTACAATGAGCAGTTCTTC. Translating it yields CASGQSSYNEQFF.

Ten or more counts support this clonotype. It may be a read error: a sequence one base away is much more abundant. Without the conserved terminal phenylalanine or tryptophan, this CDR3 likely stems from a read error. The genes are TRBV25-1 and TRBJ1-6, with a weak D call TRBD1 (6 bases). The V end was cut by 7 bases, the J end by 12 bases, with 10 bases between. In germline, CDR1 is MGHDK, CDR2 SYGVNS. CDR3 length: 11 amino acids. The DNA of the CDR3 is TGTGCCAGCACCCGAGGGGGACCCCTCCACTCT. Translation: CASTRGGPLHS.

The chain recombines TRBV5-1 with TRBJ2-5; D possibly corresponds to TRBD1 (6 bases). The length of the CDR3 is 14 residues. From germline, CDR1 is SGHRS and CDR2 YFSETQ. Between the trimmed V and J ends, which lost 2 bases and 3 bases, there was a span of 11 bases. The CDR3 here is CASSFGTGKETQYF. The CDR3 DNA is TGCGCCAGCAGCTTCGGTACAGGGAAAGAGACCCAGTACTTC.

In regard to this clonotype: One base away lies a much larger clone, so this may be a sequencing read error. V is TRBV24-1 and J is TRBJ2-5; the match to TRBD1 covers 8 bases. The CDR3 spans 15 residues. Per germline, CDR1 KGHDR and CDR2 SFDVKD. Written as DNA, the CDR3 is TGTGCCACCAGTGATCCAACAGGGACAGGAGAGACCGAGTACTTC. Its protein is CATSDPTGTGETEYF.

This clonotype was counted many times. The chain uses TRBV3-1 and TRBJ1-2; D ambiguous. Germline CDR1 LGHDT, CDR2 YNNKEL (reference sequence). Between the trimmed V and J ends, which lost 2 bases and 6 bases, there was a span of 13 bases. The CDR3 loop spans 14 amino acids. The CDR3 DNA reads as TGTGCCAGCAGCCAACAAGAGGGAATTGATGGCTACACCTTC. Amino acids: CASSQQEGIDGYTF.

This clonotype has at least ten counts. The chain uses TRBV20-1 and TRBJ1-5; 7 nucleotides agree with TRBD1. The CDR3 loop spans 16 amino acids. V lost 2 bases, J lost 1 base, and 8 bases stayed unmatched. Germline-derived CDR1 and CDR2 are DFQATT and SNEGSKA (reference sequence). In DNA, the CDR3 is TGCAGTGCTAGAACCCAGGGGGGTTTAAGCAATCAGCCCCAGCATTTT. Its translation: CSARTQGGLSNQPQHF.

This clonotype was counted at least ten times. This chain uses TRBV6-1 with TRBJ2-1, with D hard to call. CDR1 and CDR2 (germline): MNHNS, SASEGT. CDR3 size: 12 residues. V lost 5 bases to trimming and J lost 6 bases, with 8 bases between them. The CDR3 protein is CASSFGVNEQFF. CDR3 nucleotide sequence: TGTGCCAGCAGTTTCGGCGTCAATGAGCAGTTCTTC.

This clonotype was counted at least ten times. The rearrangement uses TRBV28 and TRBJ1-5; a possible D gene is TRBD1 (6 bases). The CDR3 covers 13 residues. Germline V gene lookup returns CDR1 MDHEN and CDR2 SYDVKM. The ends were cut back, 6 bases at V and 4 bases at J, with 10 bases in the middle. DNA of the CDR3: TGTGCCAGCAGCCTCGGGACAAATCAGCCCCAGCATTTT. Protein product: CASSLGTNQPQHF.

This clonotype was counted at least ten times. This rearrangement joins TRBV24-1 to TRBJ2-3; 7 nucleotides align to TRBD2. CDR1 is KGHDR and CDR2 is SFDVKD in the germline V gene. This CDR3 is built from 16 residues. V shed 2 bases, J shed 3 bases, and the junction held 7 bases outside the gene matches. As DNA, the CDR3 is TGTGCCACCAGTGATTCGAGGAACGGGGGGACAGATACGCAGTATTTT. Translated, it gives CATSDSRNGGTDTQYF.

This clonotype has a single count. A much more abundant neighbour one base away suggests this may be a read error. Because it lacks the conserved phenylalanine or tryptophan at the end, this CDR3 is likely a read error. The rearrangement uses TRBV7-9 and TRBJ2-1, with D unresolved. The CDR3 spans 14 residues. Trimming pared 0 bases from V and 3 bases from J, leaving 6 bases between. Germline lookup yields CDR1 SEHNR and CDR2 FQNEAQ (reference sequence). The CDR3 DNA reads TGTGCCAGCAGCTTAGCCATGGGCTACAATGAGCAGTTCCTC. It yields the protein CASSLAMGYNEQFL.

This clonotype was seen ten or more times. This sequence joins TRBV5-4 and TRBJ2-1, with 12 bases matching TRBD2. There are 15 residues in the CDR3. Trimming took 0 bases from V and 6 from J; bases not matched to a gene: 1. Germline lookup yields CDR1 SGHNT and CDR2 YYREEE (reference sequence). This CDR3 reads CASSLGLAGANEQFF. In nucleotides, the CDR3 is TGTGCCAGCAGCTTGGGACTAGCGGGAGCCAATGAGCAGTTCTTC.

This clonotype has a count of ten or more. The rearrangement uses TRBV4-1 and TRBJ1-2; D gene uncertain. Germline V gene lookup returns CDR1 MGHRA and CDR2 YSYEKL. V shed 7 bases and J shed 0 bases, with 12 bases lying between them. The CDR3 has 14 residues. CDR3 residues: CASTPDDSNYGYTF. In DNA form, the CDR3 reads TGCGCCAGCACGCCTGATGACTCTAACTATGGCTACACCTTC.